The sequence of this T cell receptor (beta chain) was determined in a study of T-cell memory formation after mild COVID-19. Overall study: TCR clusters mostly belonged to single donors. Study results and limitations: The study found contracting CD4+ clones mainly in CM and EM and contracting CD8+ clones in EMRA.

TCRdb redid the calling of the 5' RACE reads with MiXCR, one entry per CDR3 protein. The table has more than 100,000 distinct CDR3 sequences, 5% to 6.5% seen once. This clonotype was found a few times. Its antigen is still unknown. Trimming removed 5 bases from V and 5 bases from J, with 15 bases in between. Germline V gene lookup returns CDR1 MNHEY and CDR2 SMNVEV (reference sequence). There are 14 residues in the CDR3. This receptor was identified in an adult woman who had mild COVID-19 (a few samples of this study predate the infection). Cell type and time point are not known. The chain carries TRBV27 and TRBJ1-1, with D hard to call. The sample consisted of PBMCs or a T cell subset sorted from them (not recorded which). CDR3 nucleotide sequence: TGTGCCAGCAGTCTACGATGGTCGGTAACTGAAGCTTTCTTT. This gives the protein CASSLRWSVTEAFF.